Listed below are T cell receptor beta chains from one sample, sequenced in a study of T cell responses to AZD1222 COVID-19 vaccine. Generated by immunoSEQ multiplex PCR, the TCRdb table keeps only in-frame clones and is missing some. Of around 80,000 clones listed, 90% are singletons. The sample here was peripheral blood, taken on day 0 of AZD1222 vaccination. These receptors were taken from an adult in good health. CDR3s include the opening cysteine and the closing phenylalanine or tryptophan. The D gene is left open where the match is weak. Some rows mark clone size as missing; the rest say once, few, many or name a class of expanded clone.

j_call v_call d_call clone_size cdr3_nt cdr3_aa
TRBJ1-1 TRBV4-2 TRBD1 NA TGTGCCAGCAGCCAAGAAGGGGACAGGTTCACTGAAGCTTTCTTT CASSQEGDRFTEAFF
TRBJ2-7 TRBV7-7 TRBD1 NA TGTGCTAGCAGCTCCGGACAGGGGGCGCGCGAGCAGTACTTC CASSSGQGAREQYF
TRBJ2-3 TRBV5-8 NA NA TGTGCCAGCAGCTTTGCCAGGGCGACAGATACGCAGTATTTT CASSFARATDTQYF
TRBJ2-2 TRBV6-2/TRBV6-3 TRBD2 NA TGTGCCAGCAGTTACCCCAGGACTAGTAAAGCCGTCACCGGGGAGCTGTTTTTT CASSYPRTSKAVTGELFF
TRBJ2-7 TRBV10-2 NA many TGCGCCAGCAGTGAGTCTGGTAGGGCCGAGCAGTACTTC CASSESGRAEQYF
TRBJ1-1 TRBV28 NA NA TGTGCCAGCAGTTTAAGGGTAGGGAGGGCCTTCTTT CASSLRVGRAFF
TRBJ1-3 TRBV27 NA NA TGTGCCAGCAGTTTAAGCATTCTCTCTGGAAACACCATATATTTT CASSLSILSGNTIYF
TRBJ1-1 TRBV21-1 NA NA TGTGCCAGCAAGGTCAGGTTGAACACTGAAGCTTTCTTT CASKVRLNTEAFF
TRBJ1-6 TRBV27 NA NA TGTGCCAGCAGTTTAGAGGGCTATAATTCACCCCTCCACTTT CASSLEGYNSPLHF
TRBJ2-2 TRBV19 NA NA TGTGCCAGTAGTTTATTCACAACGAACACCGGGGAGCTGTTTTTT CASSLFTTNTGELFF
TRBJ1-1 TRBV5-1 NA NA TGCGCCAGCAGCTTGGAGGGGGGGCTCACTGAAGCTTTCTTT CASSLEGGLTEAFF
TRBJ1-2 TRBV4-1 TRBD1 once TGCGCCAGCAGCCATTCGGGACAGGGGTTTGGCTACACCTTC CASSHSGQGFGYTF
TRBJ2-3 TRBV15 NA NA TGTGCCACCAGCAGAGGCTATAGCACAGATACGCAGTATTTT CATSRGYSTDTQYF
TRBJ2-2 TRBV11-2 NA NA TGTGCCAGCAGTCCGGGAGTAGGGGTGACCGGGGAGCTGTTTTTT CASSPGVGVTGELFF
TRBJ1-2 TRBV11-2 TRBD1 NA TGTGCCAGCAGCTTAGTTCGGGACAGCAACTATGGCTACACCTTC CASSLVRDSNYGYTF
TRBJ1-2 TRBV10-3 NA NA TGTGCCATCAGCTCCCCCCGGGACAACAACTATGGCTACACCTTC CAISSPRDNNYGYTF
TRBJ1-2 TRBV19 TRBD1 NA TGTGCCAGTATGGGACAGGGGGCGAGAAACTATGGCTACACCTTC CASMGQGARNYGYTF
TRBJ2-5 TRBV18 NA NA TGTGCCAGCTCACCCCCAAACATCCAACTAAGGGAGACCCAGTACTTC CASSPPNIQLRETQYF